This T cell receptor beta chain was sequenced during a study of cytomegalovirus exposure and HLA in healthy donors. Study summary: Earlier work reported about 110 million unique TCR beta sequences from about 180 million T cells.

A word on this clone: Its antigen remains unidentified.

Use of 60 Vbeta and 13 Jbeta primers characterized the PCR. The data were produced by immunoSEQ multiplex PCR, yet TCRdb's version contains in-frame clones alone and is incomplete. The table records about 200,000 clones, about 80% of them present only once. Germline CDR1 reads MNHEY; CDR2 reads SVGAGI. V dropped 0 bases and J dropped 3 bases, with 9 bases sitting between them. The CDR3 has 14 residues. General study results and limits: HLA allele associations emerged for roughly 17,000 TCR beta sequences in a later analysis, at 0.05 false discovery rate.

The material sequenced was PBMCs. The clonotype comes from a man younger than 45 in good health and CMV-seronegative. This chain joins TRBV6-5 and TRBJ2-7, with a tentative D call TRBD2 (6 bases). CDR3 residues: CASSYSNGGYEQYF. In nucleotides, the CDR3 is TGTGCCAGCAGTTACTCGAACGGGGGCTACGAGCAGTACTTC.